The clone carrying this T cell receptor (beta chain) was recorded at least ten times. The library targeted TCRbeta and was prepared with unique molecular identifiers. TCRdb reanalysed the PCR reads using MiXCR and keeps one entry per CDR3 protein. The sample has 230,000 or so distinct CDR3 sequences; approximately 12% are singletons. Trimming at V came to 6 bases and at J to 9 bases, leaving 8 bases not matched to a gene. The CDR3 has 13 residues. This sample stems from a study of T-cell reconstitution after alpha-beta-depleted transplantation in children. The sequencing used PBMCs from the stem cell graft donor, collected from the stem cell graft. The receptor's source is a human donor who donated a stem cell graft to a child with acute lymphoblastic leukemia. V gene TRBV12-3 or TRBV12-4 combines with J gene TRBJ1-1; TRBD1 matches 9 bases. The CDR3 is CASSQDRGRQAFF. In DNA form, the CDR3 reads TGTGCCAGCAGCCAGGACAGGGGCAGACAAGCTTTCTTT.